This TCR beta chain derives from a study of identical twins. The study, taken as a whole, reports: Insertions were reduced in abundant cord blood beta clonotypes but not in memory repertoires.

Points on this clonotype: Antigen specificity is unknown.

TCRdb analysed the 5' RACE reads with MiXCR anew, one entry per CDR3 protein. Here the sample spans fewer than 250,000 distinct CDR3 sequences, more than 15% being singletons. Trimming took 0 bases from V and 9 from J; bases not matched to a gene: 6. The CDR3 totals 15 residues. Per germline, CDR1 DFQATT and CDR2 SNEGSKA (reference sequence). Another study also made use of these data, one on T cells expressing NK-cell markers.

The chain has TRBV20-1 and TRBJ2-1; 12 bases match TRBD2. The sequenced material came from CD8+ T cells sorted from blood. The receptor's source is a woman aged 18-35 years in good health. Here the CDR3 reads CSARERLAGEGEQFF. The CDR3 DNA reads as TGCAGTGCTAGAGAACGACTAGCGGGAGAAGGTGAGCAGTTCTTC.